These T cell receptor beta chains were read from a single sample in a study of T cells in Graves' hyperthyroidism and ophthalmopathy. Each CDR3 protein is one row after TCRdb ran MiXCR on the multiplex PCR reads. This repertoire shows about 340,000 distinct CDR3 sequences, about 20% found once; its top ten account for under 55%. The specimen was blood. The receptor set was obtained from a woman in her forties or fifties with Graves' hyperthyroidism. CDR3s include the opening cysteine and the closing phenylalanine or tryptophan. Each record gives: J gene, clone size, D gene, V gene, CDR3 protein, CDR3 DNA. The D gene is left open where the match is weak. Clone size is given for some rows only: seen once, a few or many times, or a class if the clone is expanded.

>TRBJ2-1|few|TRBD2|TRBV15
CATSRDRSGRGNEQFF
TGTGCCACCAGCAGAGATCGGAGCGGGAGGGGCAATGAGCAGTTCTTC
>TRBJ2-1|many|TRBD2|TRBV11-2
CASNQGLAGRNEQFF
TGTGCCAGCAATCAAGGGCTAGCGGGGCGGAATGAGCAGTTCTTC
>TRBJ2-2|NA|NA|TRBV3-1
CASSLGHPPNTGELFF
TGTGCCAGCAGCCTCGGACACCCGCCAAATACCGGGGAGCTGTTTTTT
>TRBJ2-7|few|NA|TRBV7-6
CASSQGAGANYEQYF
TGTGCCAGCAGCCAGGGGGCGGGAGCAAATTACGAGCAGTACTTC
>TRBJ1-1|NA|NA|TRBV2
CASSPTERRTEAFF
TGTGCCAGCAGCCCGACCGAGAGGAGAACTGAAGCTTTCTTT
>TRBJ1-5|NA|NA|TRBV19
CASSIGGRSQPQHF
TGTGCCAGTAGTATAGGAGGCAGGTCTCAGCCCCAGCATTTT
>TRBJ2-1|NA|TRBD2|TRBV11-3
CASSLAGGPTYNEQFF
TGTGCCAGCAGCTTGGCGGGAGGGCCGACTTACAATGAGCAGTTCTTC
>TRBJ2-7|many|NA|TRBV3-1
CASSPDPYEQYF
TGTGCCAGCAGCCCAGACCCCTACGAGCAGTACTTC
>TRBJ2-2|many|NA|TRBV11-2
CASSRQEAPPSKLFF
TGTGCCAGCAGCCGCCAGGAGGCACCCCCTTCGAAGCTGTTTTTT
>TRBJ2-1|NA|NA|TRBV5-6
CASSLGPGDEQFF
TGTGCCAGCAGCTTGGGGCCGGGCGATGAGCAGTTCTTC
>TRBJ2-5|once|TRBD2|TRBV5-1
CASSLGGSGRETQYF
TGCGCCAGCAGCTTGGGCGGGAGCGGTCGAGAGACCCAGTACTTC
>TRBJ2-7|NA|NA|TRBV9
CASSPRHGGIYEQYF
TGTGCCAGCAGCCCAAGGCACGGGGGCATTTACGAGCAGTACTTC
>TRBJ2-7|few|NA|TRBV4-1
CASSQAVRPYEQYF
TGCGCCAGCAGCCAAGCGGTCAGGCCCTACGAGCAGTACTTC
>TRBJ2-5|NA|NA|TRBV20-1
CSASNGETQYF
TGCAGTGCTAGCAATGGAGAGACCCAGTACTTC